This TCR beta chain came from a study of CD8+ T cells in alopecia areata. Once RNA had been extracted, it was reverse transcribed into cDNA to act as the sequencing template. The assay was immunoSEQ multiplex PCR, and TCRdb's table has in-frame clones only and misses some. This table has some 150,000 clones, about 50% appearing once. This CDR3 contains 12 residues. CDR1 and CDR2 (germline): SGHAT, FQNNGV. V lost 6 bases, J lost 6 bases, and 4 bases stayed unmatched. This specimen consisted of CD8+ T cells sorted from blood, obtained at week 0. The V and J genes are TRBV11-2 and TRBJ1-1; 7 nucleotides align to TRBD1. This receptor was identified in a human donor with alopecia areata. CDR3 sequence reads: CASSDRAPEAFF. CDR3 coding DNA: TGTGCCAGCAGTGACAGGGCCCCTGAAGCTTTCTTT.